Here is one T cell receptor (beta chain) with its context. Its matching antigen is unknown. The data stem from a study of cytotoxic CD8 clonotypes in ibrutinib-treated CLL. Study-wide results and caveats: Clonality increased with ibrutinib response but returned toward baseline at progression.

Measured with immunoSEQ multiplex PCR; TCRdb has only the in-frame clones, and not every one. Of some 200,000 clones in the sample, roughly 72% were seen once. CDR1 and CDR2 from the germline V gene are SGHTA and FQGNSA. The CDR3 consists of 12 residues. V lost 11 bases, J lost 4 bases, and 14 bases lay in between. The sequence was collected from a human donor with chronic lymphocytic leukemia. The sequences come from PBMCs, collected after 24 months of ibrutinib treatment. The chain links TRBV7-2 to TRBJ1-2; no clear D gene. The CDR3 DNA sequence: TGTGCCGGGTGGACGGCTCCCTATGGCTACACCTTC. Translation gives CAGWTAPYGYTF.